The 9 T cell receptor beta chains in this list originate from one sample, sequenced in a study of blood T cells in healthy people across ages. A second PCR, run for roughly 7 to 11 cycles, used a sample-barcoded 5' primer plus a J-beta primer mix. One entry per CDR3 protein, called by TCRdb with MiXCR from the 5' RACE reads. The sample has 1 million or so distinct CDR3 sequences, 45% seen once. Material for sequencing was blood. The receptors here all came from a woman aged 60 to 75 in good health.

In this sample, this clonotype turned up a few times. The genes are TRBV29-1 and TRBJ2-7; TRBD1 matches 10 bases. The CDR3 is 14 residues long. Trimming at V came to 6 bases and at J to 1 base, leaving 6 bases not matched to a gene. CDR1 and CDR2 from the germline V gene are SQVTM and ANQGSEA. CDR3: CSVRGGQGSYEQYF. The DNA of the CDR3 is TGCAGCGTGCGAGGGGGACAGGGGTCCTACGAGCAGTACTTC.

This clonotype turned up a few times. This chain joins TRBV29-1 and TRBJ2-7, with D tentatively TRBD1 or TRBD2 (5 bases each). Trimming removed 7 bases at V and 2 bases at J, with 21 bases between. The CDR3 is made up of 15 amino acids. Per germline, CDR1 SQVTM and CDR2 ANQGSEA. CDR3 nucleotide sequence: TGCAGCGCCCTAAACCGGGACGTCGTCACCTACGAGCAGTACTTC. This codes for CSALNRDVVTYEQYF.

The rearrangement links TRBV25-1 to TRBJ1-2, with no clear D. V gave up 4 bases and J gave up 8 bases, with 17 bases separating them. Germline CDR1 MGHDK, CDR2 SYGVNS. There are 14 residues in the CDR3. This chain's CDR3 is CASSGGDRIYGYTF. For the CDR3, the DNA is TGTGCCAGCAGTGGCGGAGACCGGATCTACGGCTACACCTTC.

This clonotype came up a few times. V is TRBV12-3 or TRBV12-4 and J is TRBJ2-1; the D gene is possibly TRBD2 (5 bases). V lost 3 bases and J 8 bases, leaving 11 bases between the germline ends. This CDR3 comprises 13 residues. CDR3: CASSLSSWDEQFF. The CDR3 DNA follows: TGTGCCAGCAGTTTGTCTAGCTGGGATGAGCAGTTCTTC.

This clonotype has just a few counts. V is TRBV20-1 and J is TRBJ2-7; the D gene is possibly TRBD2 (6 bases). Germline V gene lookup returns CDR1 DFQATT and CDR2 SNEGSKA (reference sequence). V lost 1 base and J lost 3, with 13 bases in between. The CDR3 spans 14 residues. The CDR3 loop is CSARGEGLRYEQYF. The CDR3 DNA reads as TGCAGTGCTAGAGGTGAGGGACTCCGCTACGAGCAGTACTTC.

The count of this clonotype is one. The chain links TRBV27 to TRBJ2-7; perhaps TRBD1 as D (6 bases). Trimming took 3 bases from V and 3 from J, leaving 15 bases between them. The CDR3 is 15 residues long. Looked up from germline, CDR1 is MNHEY and CDR2 is SMNVEV (reference sequence). This chain's CDR3 is CASSFVAGQHYEQYF. The CDR3 DNA is TGTGCCAGCAGTTTTGTGGCCGGACAGCACTACGAGCAGTACTTC.

This clonotype was counted a few times. This rearrangement joins TRBV6-5 to TRBJ2-3, with TRBD1 matching over 7 bases. The CDR3 runs to 13 residues. After removal of 6 bases from V and 2 bases from J, the junction contained 2 bases not matched to a gene. Germline V gene sequence: CDR1 MNHEY, CDR2 SVGAGI. The CDR3 nucleotides read TGTGCCAGCAGGGGACAGAACACAGATACGCAGTATTTT. It yields the protein CASRGQNTDTQYF.

This chain connects TRBV29-1 to TRBJ2-3; the D is unclear. The length of the CDR3 is 13 residues. Germline lookup yields CDR1 SQVTM and CDR2 ANQGSEA. Trimming shortened V by 7 bases and J by 6 bases, and 17 bases separated the two germline ends. CDR3 DNA sequence: TGCAGCGGTGGGCCCACCGCTTGGGATACGCAGTATTTT. Protein: CSGGPTAWDTQYF.

The sample holds one count of this clonotype. This rearrangement joins TRBV6-5 to TRBJ2-3, with a weak D call TRBD2 (7 bases). The germline V gene encodes CDR1 MNHEY and CDR2 SVGAGI. Deletions cut 7 bases from V and 1 base from J, with 15 bases between. The CDR3 runs to 15 residues. This CDR3 is CASTWTRGGTDTQYF. DNA of the CDR3: TGTGCCAGCACTTGGACTAGGGGGGGCACAGATACGCAGTATTTT.